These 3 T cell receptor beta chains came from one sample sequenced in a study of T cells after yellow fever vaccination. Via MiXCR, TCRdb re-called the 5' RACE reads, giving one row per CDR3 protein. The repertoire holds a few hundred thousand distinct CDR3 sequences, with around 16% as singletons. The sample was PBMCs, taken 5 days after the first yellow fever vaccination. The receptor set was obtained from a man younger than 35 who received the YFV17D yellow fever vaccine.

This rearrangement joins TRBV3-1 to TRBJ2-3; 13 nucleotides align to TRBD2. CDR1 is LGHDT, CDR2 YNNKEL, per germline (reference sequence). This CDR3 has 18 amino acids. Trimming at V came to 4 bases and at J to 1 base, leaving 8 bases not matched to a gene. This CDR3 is CASSPTLLAGGGTDTQYF. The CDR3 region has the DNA TGTGCCAGCAGCCCTACATTACTAGCGGGGGGGGGCACAGATACGCAGTATTTT.

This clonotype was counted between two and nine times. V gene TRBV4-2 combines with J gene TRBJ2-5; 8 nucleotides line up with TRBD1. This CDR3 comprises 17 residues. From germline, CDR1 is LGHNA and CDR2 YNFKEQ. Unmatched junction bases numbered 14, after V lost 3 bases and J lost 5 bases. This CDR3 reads CASSQIPGTGYEETQYF. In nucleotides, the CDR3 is TGTGCCAGCAGCCAGATTCCCGGGACAGGTTACGAGGAGACCCAGTACTTC.

CDR3 in amino acids: CASSYDGGNQPQHF. The CDR3 nucleotides are TGTGCCAGCAGTTATGACGGAGGAAATCAGCCCCAGCATTTT. The chain has TRBV6-5 and TRBJ1-5; D is uncertain. Trimming pared 3 bases from V and 4 bases from J, leaving 10 bases between. Germline V gene sequence: CDR1 MNHEY, CDR2 SVGAGI. The CDR3 contains 14 residues.